The next 15 T cell receptor beta chains were all read from a single sample in a study of T cells after yellow fever vaccination. A single record per CDR3 protein comes from TCRdb applying MiXCR to the 5' RACE reads. The table records tens of thousands of distinct CDR3 sequences, 7.4% of them present only once. The sequences come from CD8+ T cells sorted from PBMCs, collected more than 13 days after the first yellow fever vaccination. The receptor set was obtained from a young man who received the YFV17D yellow fever vaccine.

In this sample, this clonotype turned up many times. The chain is built from TRBV4-3 and TRBJ2-2, with TRBD2 as a possible D gene (5 bases). The CDR3 is 15 amino acids. Between the trimmed V and J ends, which lost 0 bases and 3 bases, there was a span of 8 bases. Germline V gene lookup returns CDR1 LGHNA and CDR2 YSLEER. CDR3 region: CASSQDLGDTGELFF. In DNA, the CDR3 is TGCGCCAGCAGCCAAGATTTGGGAGACACCGGGGAGCTGTTTTTT.

On this clonotype: A much more abundant neighbour one base away suggests this may be a read error. The chain uses TRBV27 and TRBJ2-6, with D perhaps assigned TRBD1 or TRBD2 (5 bases each). This CDR3 region has 15 residues. Germline loops: CDR1 MNHEY, CDR2 SMNVEV (reference sequence). For the CDR3, the DNA is TGTTCCAGCAGTTTTGGGGGTTCTGGGGCCAACGTCCTGACTTTC. Protein sequence: CSSSFGGSGANVLTF.

This clonotype is labeled medium-sized. J is TRBJ2-7 and V is TRBV14, with unresolved D. Between the trimmed V and J ends, which lost 3 bases and 0 bases, there was a span of 3 bases. Germline loops: CDR1 SGHDN, CDR2 FVKESK. The CDR3 totals 12 residues. CDR3 DNA: TGTGCCAGCAGCCATAGCTCCTACGAGCAGTACGTC. This gives the protein CASSHSSYEQYV.

This clonotype was counted ten times or more. The chain carries TRBV2 and TRBJ2-6; 8 positions match TRBD1. Germline trimming cut 9 bases from V and 4 bases from J; bases unmatched to any gene: 2. This CDR3 comprises 13 residues. In germline, CDR1 is SNHLY, CDR2 FYNNEI. CDR3 DNA sequence: TGTGCCAGACAGGGGGGCGGGGCCAACGTCCTGACTTTC. Amino acids: CARQGGGANVLTF.

This clonotype was counted ten times or more. J is TRBJ2-5 and V is TRBV29-1; tentatively, D is TRBD1 (5 bases). The CDR3 contains 14 residues. Germline assignment: CDR1 SQVTM and CDR2 ANQGSEA. V was clipped by 0 bases and J by 3 bases, with 11 bases between them. The CDR3 reads CSVEDYRLEETQYF. As DNA, the CDR3 is TGCAGCGTTGAAGATTACAGGCTGGAAGAGACCCAGTACTTC. Variable domain in full (rest from reference TRBV29-1 and TRBJ2-5): SAVISQKPSRDICQRGTSLTIQCQVDSQVTMMFWYRQQPGQSLTLIATANQGSEATYESGFVIDKFPISRPNLTFSTLTVSNMSPEDSSIYLCSVEDYRLEETQYFGPGTRLLVL.

This clonotype was counted ten times or more. The V gene is TRBV20-1, the J gene TRBJ1-2, with a possible D match to TRBD1 (5 bases). V was pared by 0 bases and J by 8 bases, with 13 bases between. The CDR3 sequence is 13 residues long. The germline CDR1 and CDR2 sequences are DFQATT and SNEGSKA (reference sequence). The DNA of the CDR3 is TGCAGTGCTAGAGAGGCAGGGACCAACGGCTACACCTTC. Translating gives CSAREAGTNGYTF.

This clonotype has just a few counts. J is TRBJ2-3 and V is TRBV7-8, with unresolved D. Germline V CDR1 and CDR2: SGHVS, FQNEAQ. V was trimmed by 1 base and J by 4 bases, leaving 6 bases between them. This CDR3 is 13 amino acids long. DNA for the CDR3: TGTGCCAGCAGCTTAGGGCCCCCAGATACGCAGTATTTT. Protein: CASSLGPPDTQYF.

This clonotype was detected ten times or more. This chain links TRBV5-1 with TRBJ1-3; TRBD1 might be the D (6 bases). Germline CDR1 SGHRS, CDR2 YFSETQ. The V end was cut by 1 base, the J end by 8 bases, with 22 bases between. The CDR3 extends over 17 amino acids. The CDR3: CASSLPTGQPSGDTIYF. CDR3 bases: TGCGCCAGCAGCTTGCCTACCGGACAGCCAAGTGGGGACACCATATATTTT.

This clonotype has at least ten counts. The chain is built from TRBV5-5 and TRBJ2-3, with D uncertain. This CDR3 has 13 residues. Trimming pared 1 base from V and 0 bases from J, leaving 3 bases between. Germline CDR1 SGHKS, CDR2 YYEKEE (reference sequence). CDR3 sequence reads: CASSLLSTDTQYF. In nucleotides, the CDR3 is TGTGCCAGCAGCTTGTTGAGCACAGATACGCAGTATTTT.

CDR3 loop: CASSMGQGDGYTF. The CDR3 nucleotides read TGTGCCAGCAGTATGGGACAGGGCGATGGCTACACCTTC. The chain uses TRBV6-5 and TRBJ1-2; 9 nucleotides match TRBD1. CDR3 size: 13 residues. Germline CDR1 reads MNHEY; CDR2 reads SVGAGI. The J segment lost 6 bases and the V segment lost 5 bases, leaving 4 bases of the junction unmatched.

A remark on this clonotype: A much larger clone differs from this one at a single base, so this may be a read error. J is TRBJ2-1 and V is TRBV4-3; tentative D call: TRBD2 (5 bases). The CDR3 spans 14 residues. CDR1 is LGHNA and CDR2 is YSLEER in the germline V gene. V was clipped by 4 bases and J by 4 bases, with 11 bases between them. The CDR3 bases are TGCGCCAGCAGCCCCCTAGAGGGATACAATGAGCAGTTCTTC. Amino acid sequence: CASSPLEGYNEQFF.

At least ten counts were recorded for this clonotype. V is TRBV20-1 and J is TRBJ2-5; D assignment may be TRBD1 or TRBD2 (5 bases each). The CDR3 runs to 14 residues. The V gene's germline CDR1 is DFQATT and CDR2 SNEGSKA (reference sequence). Deletions cut 5 bases from V and 5 bases from J, with 18 bases between. The CDR3, as DNA: TGCAGTGCTGAATGGGGGATCGGTGTGGAGACCCAGTACTTC. As protein: CSAEWGIGVETQYF.

This clonotype was recorded many times. The chain is built from TRBV6-1 and TRBJ2-7; D not resolved. There are 13 residues in the CDR3. The germline V gene has CDR1 MNHNS and CDR2 SASEGT. Trimming pared 9 bases from V and 1 base from J, leaving 13 bases between. The CDR3 bases are TGTGCCAGTTTGCCCTCCGGGTCCTACGAGCAGTACGTC. Protein sequence: CASLPSGSYEQYV.

At least ten counts were recorded for this clonotype. The rearrangement joins TRBV5-1 to TRBJ1-1, with a weak D call TRBD1 (5 bases). The CDR3 length is 13 residues. The germline CDR1 and CDR2 sequences are SGHRS and YFSETQ. Trimming cost V 0 bases and J 7 bases, with 10 bases left between them. For the CDR3, the DNA is TGCGCCAGCAGCTTGGCCCGGGGCCGTGAAGCTTTCTTT. Protein sequence: CASSLARGREAFF.

This clonotype was counted ten times or more. The J gene is TRBJ2-3, the V gene TRBV7-8, with D perhaps TRBD1 (6 bases). Germline V gene data show CDR1 as SGHVS and CDR2 as FQNEAQ. CDR3 length: 14 residues. Trimming shortened V by 5 bases and J by 5 bases, and 14 bases separated the two germline ends. CDR3 sequence (DNA): TGTGCCAGCAGCCAGAACAGGGCCGAAGATACGCAGTATTTT. Amino acids: CASSQNRAEDTQYF.